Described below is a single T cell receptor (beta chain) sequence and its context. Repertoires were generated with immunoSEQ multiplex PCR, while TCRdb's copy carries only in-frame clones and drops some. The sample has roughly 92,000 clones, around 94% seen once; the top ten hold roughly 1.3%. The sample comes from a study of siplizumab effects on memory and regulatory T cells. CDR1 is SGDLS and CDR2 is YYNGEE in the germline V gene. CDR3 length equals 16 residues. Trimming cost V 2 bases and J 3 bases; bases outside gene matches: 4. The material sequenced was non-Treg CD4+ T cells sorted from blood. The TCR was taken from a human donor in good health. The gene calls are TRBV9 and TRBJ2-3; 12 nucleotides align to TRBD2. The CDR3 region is CASSVEGTSGTDTQYF. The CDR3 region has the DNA TGTGCCAGCAGCGTCGAAGGGACTAGCGGGACAGATACGCAGTATTTT.